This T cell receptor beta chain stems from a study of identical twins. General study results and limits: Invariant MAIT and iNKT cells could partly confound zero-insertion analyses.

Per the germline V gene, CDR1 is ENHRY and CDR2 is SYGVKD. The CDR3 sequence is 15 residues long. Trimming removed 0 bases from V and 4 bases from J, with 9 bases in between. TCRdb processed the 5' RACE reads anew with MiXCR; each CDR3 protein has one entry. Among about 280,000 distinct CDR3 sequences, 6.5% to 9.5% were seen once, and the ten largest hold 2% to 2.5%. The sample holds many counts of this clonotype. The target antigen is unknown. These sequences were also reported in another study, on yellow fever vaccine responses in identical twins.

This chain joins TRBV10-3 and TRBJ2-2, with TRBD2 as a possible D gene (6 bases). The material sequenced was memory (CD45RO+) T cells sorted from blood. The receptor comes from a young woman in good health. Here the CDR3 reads CAISESEGSTGELFF. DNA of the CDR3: TGTGCCATCAGTGAGTCGGAGGGATCCACCGGGGAGCTGTTTTTT.